This entry is about one T cell receptor beta chain. The entry originates in a study of T cells in Graves' hyperthyroidism and ophthalmopathy. Study overall: Peripheral blood was drawn at first diagnosis, prior to all treatment.

The CDR3 sequence is 13 residues long. V lost 0 bases, J lost 6 bases, and 5 bases lay in between. RNA transcripts provided the source from which TCR beta CDR3 regions were amplified. The HTBI set primed first-round TCR CDR3 RT-PCR. TCRdb reprocessed the multiplex PCR reads via MiXCR and lists one record per CDR3 protein. This table has roughly 250,000 distinct CDR3 sequences, about 17% appearing once. This TCR came from a woman under 30 with Graves' ophthalmopathy. Input material: blood. The chain joins TRBV12-3 or TRBV12-4 to TRBJ2-2; D call uncertain. CDR3 in DNA: TGTGCCAGCAGTTTAGCAGGGCCCGGGGAGCTGTTTTTT. Protein: CASSLAGPGELFF.